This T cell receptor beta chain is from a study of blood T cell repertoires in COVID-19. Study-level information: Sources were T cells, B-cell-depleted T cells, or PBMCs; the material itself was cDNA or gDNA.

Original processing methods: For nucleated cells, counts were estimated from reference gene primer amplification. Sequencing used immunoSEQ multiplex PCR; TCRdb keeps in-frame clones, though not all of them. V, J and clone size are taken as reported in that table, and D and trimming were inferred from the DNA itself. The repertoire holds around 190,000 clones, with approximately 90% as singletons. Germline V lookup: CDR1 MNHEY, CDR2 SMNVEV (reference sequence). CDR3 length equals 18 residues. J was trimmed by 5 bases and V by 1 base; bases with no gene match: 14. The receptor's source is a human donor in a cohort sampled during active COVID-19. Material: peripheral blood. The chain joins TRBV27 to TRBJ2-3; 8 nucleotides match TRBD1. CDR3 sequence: CASSLFATGQGARDTQYF. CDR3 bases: TGTGCCAGCAGTTTATTTGCCACGGGGCAGGGGGCGCGAGATACGCAGTATTTT.